The source of this TCR beta chain is a study of CD8+CD57+ T cells in acquired aplastic anemia (dated 2018 in TCRdb). Broadly, across the study: A mean of about 3.2 ug of DNA, ranging from roughly 0.18 to 30 ug, was extracted from sorted CD4+ and CD8+ cells. A CD8+CD57+ expansion meant a frequency higher than the mean frequency seen in healthy subjects.

Results and caveats for the whole study, not just this receptor: Patients and healthy controls showed no significant difference in CD8+ Simpson's diversity (P=0.060). Some 30 CD8+ CDR3 sequences were found to be shared between patients and controls, but these sequences appeared to be highly expressed in patients and within the immunodominant clones of the patients.

TCR beta VDJ combination and CDR3 sequence profiling used genomic DNA as the template. An Illumina HiSeq 2000 was used for TCR repertoire sequencing. Processing in the source paper ran as follows. Repertoires were assessed using TRBV/TRBJ rearrangement plots, CDR3 size and DJ length profiles, and Simpson's diversity index. The most abundant DNA sequence in the deep sequencing data was taken as the immunodominant clone. CDR3 amino acid sequences were checked for sharing across subjects and were also compared against the VDJdb database and published repertoires. Through fastp at Q25 and MiXCR, TCRdb rebuilt clones from the public reads, retaining in-frame beta chains. Each record represents a unique CDR3 protein, reported with the most common genes and DNA among its rows. Clone size and V and J calls follow TCRdb, not the original study. The sample table shows 150,000 to 200,000 distinct CDR3 sequences, and 45% to 55% are seen once. The ten largest clones capture over 0.95% of the sample.

To note about this clonotype: What this receptor recognizes is not known. No base quality values were provided; no much bigger clone lies one nucleotide off.

CDR1 and CDR2 are read off the germline V gene (reference sequence) as SEHNR and FQNEAQ. The CDR3 has 13 amino acids, counting the end cysteine and phenylalanine. Here the CDR3 DNA is all that survives: 39 bases in frame from base 1. Deletion took 5 bases off V and 3 bases off J, with a span of 10 bases between the germline ends. Expansion of CD8+CD57+ cells had been shown by flow cytometry in the patients chosen for sequencing. All patients had severe acquired aplastic anemia diagnosed by International Study of Aplastic Anemia and Agranulocytosis and Camitta criteria. At the time blood was sampled, none of the patients had received any therapy. The study deep-sequenced TCR repertoires of sorted CD4+ and CD8+ blood T cells from severe aplastic anemia patients and healthy subjects. Patients were enrolled under clinicaltrials.gov protocols 00001620, 01623167, 00001397, 00071045, 00081523 and 00961064 in the USA. Ficoll-Paque density gradient centrifugation was used to isolate peripheral blood mononuclear cells. CD4+ and CD8+ T cells were sorted by FACS or magnetic beads before DNA extraction.

Rearrangement joined TRBV7-9 to TRBJ1-2, with the identity of the D gene unclear. What was sequenced was sorted CD4+, CD8+, or CD8+CD57+ T cells (not recorded which) from PBMCs. This receptor was taken from a human donor with aplastic anemia. The base sequence is TGTGCCAGCAGCCGCGACGGGTACTATGGCTACACCTTC. This gives the protein CASSRDGYYGYTF.